The 25 T cell receptor beta chains listed next were all sequenced from one sample in a study of blood T cell repertoires in COVID-19. TCRdb's table, derived via immunoSEQ multiplex PCR, lists solely in-frame clones and lacks some. The sample consists of over 600,000 clones, 90% of them appearing once. The sample consisted of peripheral blood. All receptors derive from a woman aged 18-29 years with acute or convalescent COVID-19.

The count of this clone is one. This chain uses TRBV4-3 with TRBJ2-2; D is perhaps TRBD1 (6 bases). This CDR3 has 17 amino acids. The V gene lost 0 bases and the J gene lost 1 base, with 12 bases spanning the gap. Germline CDR1 LGHNA, CDR2 YSLEER. The CDR3 DNA follows: TGCGCCAGCAGCCAAGAAGGAACAGGGAGGAACACCGGGGAGCTGTTTTTT. Its protein is CASSQEGTGRNTGELFF.

This clone was seen a single time. CDR3 amino acids: CASSEGVGQPQHF. The CDR3 bases are TGTGCCAGCAGTGAAGGGGTGGGTCAGCCCCAGCATTTT. V usage is TRBV27 and J usage is TRBJ1-5, with D perhaps TRBD1 (5 bases). From germline, CDR1 is MNHEY and CDR2 SMNVEV (reference sequence). The CDR3 extends over 13 amino acids. V gave up 5 bases and J gave up 6 bases, with 11 bases separating them.

This clone showed up just once. The chain employs TRBV30 and TRBJ1-2; possibly TRBD1 for D (5 bases). Germline V CDR1 and CDR2: GTSNPN, SVGIG (reference sequence). V was shortened by 5 bases and J by 1 base, with 14 bases between the two germline ends. There are 14 residues in the CDR3. Written as DNA, the CDR3 is TGTGCCTGGGGCCCGGGGGAATATAACTATGGCTACACCTTC. Translation gives CAWGPGEYNYGYTF.

The gene calls are TRBV7-3 and TRBJ1-6; a weak D match, TRBD1 (6 bases). The CDR3 extends over 14 amino acids. Deletions cut 0 bases from V and 10 bases from J, with 10 bases between. Germline assignment: CDR1 SGHTA and CDR2 FQGTGA. The CDR3 nucleotides read TGTGCCAGCAGCTTAACAGGGGGACCATCACCCCTCCACTTT. Residues: CASSLTGGPSPLHF.

The genes are TRBV5-1 and TRBJ2-7; possibly TRBD2 for D (5 bases). The length of the CDR3 is 13 residues. V was cut by 1 base and J by 5 bases, with 10 bases left in between. Germline CDR1 and CDR2: SGHRS and YFSETQ. The CDR3 DNA reads TGCGCCAGCAGCTTGACGGGATCCGACGAGCAGTACTTC. It codes for CASSLTGSDEQYF.

A word on this clone: At the DNA level, this CDR3 is encoded by other sequences in the same sample as well. This chain uses TRBV9 with TRBJ2-7; 9 bases match TRBD1. Trimming at V came to 3 bases and at J to 4 bases, leaving 5 bases not matched to a gene. This CDR3 has 14 residues. Per germline, CDR1 SGDLS and CDR2 YYNGEE. CDR3 protein: CASSATGGAYEQYF. The CDR3 nucleotides are TGTGCCAGCAGCGCCACAGGGGGCGCGTACGAGCAGTACTTC.

V usage is TRBV7-9 and J usage is TRBJ2-7; D might be TRBD2 (5 bases). The CDR3 totals 15 residues. Germline CDR1 SEHNR, CDR2 FQNEAQ (reference sequence). V gave up 1 base and J gave up 6 bases, with 16 bases separating them. The CDR3 sequence: CASSLVGWELVEQYF. CDR3 nucleotide sequence: TGTGCCAGCAGCTTAGTAGGTTGGGAGTTGGTCGAGCAGTACTTC.

This chain joins TRBV20-1 and TRBJ2-7, with 7 bases that match TRBD2. CDR1 and CDR2 (germline): DFQATT, SNEGSKA (reference sequence). The ends lost 3 bases at V and 2 bases at J; junction bases unmatched: 10. The CDR3 loop spans 15 amino acids. For the CDR3, the DNA is TGCAGTGCTAGTAAGGGCGGGGGACCCCCCTACGAGCAGTACTTC. Translating it yields CSASKGGGPPYEQYF.

The rearrangement links TRBV9 to TRBJ2-7, with 7 nucleotides matching TRBD1. Trimming at V came to 6 bases and at J to 3 bases, leaving 12 bases not matched to a gene. The CDR3 is 15 amino acids. From germline, CDR1 is SGDLS and CDR2 YYNGEE. The CDR3 nucleotides read TGTGCCAGCAACCAGGGGCCAGGGGGTAGCTACGAGCAGTACTTC. Amino acid sequence: CASNQGPGGSYEQYF.

The chain has TRBV7-9 and TRBJ2-3; maybe TRBD2 (6 bases). In germline, CDR1 is SEHNR, CDR2 FQNEAQ (reference sequence). CDR3 size: 15 residues. Deletions cut 2 bases from V and 3 bases from J, with 12 bases between. Here the CDR3 DNA reads TGTGCCAGCAGCTTAAAGGAAGGAGGGACAGATACGCAGTATTTT. Translation gives CASSLKEGGTDTQYF.

This clone occurred once. The genes are TRBV5-1 and TRBJ2-5; weak D call: TRBD2 (7 bases). V lost 0 bases and J 3 bases, leaving 18 bases between the germline ends. In germline, CDR1 is SGHRS, CDR2 YFSETQ. The CDR3 consists of 17 residues. CDR3 region: CASSLEALGAGEETQYF. The CDR3 region has the DNA TGCGCCAGCAGCTTGGAGGCCCTGGGGGCGGGGGAAGAGACCCAGTACTTC. The whole variable domain, remainder taken from reference TRBV5-1 and TRBJ2-5, is KAGVTQTPRYLIKTRGQQVTLSCSPISGHRSVSWYQQTPGQGLQFLFEYFSETQRNKGNFPGRFSGRQFSNSRSEMNVSTLELGDSALYLCASSLEALGAGEETQYFGPGTRLLVL.

The chain joins TRBV3-1 (or the pseudogene TRBV3-2) to TRBJ1-5; D perhaps matches TRBD1 (6 bases). CDR3 length: 15 amino acids. Trimming took 3 bases from V and 9 from J, leaving 18 bases between them. The germline gives CDR1 LGHDT, CDR2 YNNKEL (reference sequence). The CDR3 coding sequence is TGTGCCAGCAGCCAGCAGGGGCCGCTGAATGGGCCCCAGCATTTT. Its protein is CASSQQGPLNGPQHF.

V usage is TRBV5-6 and J usage is TRBJ1-6; the D gene is possibly TRBD1 (5 bases). The CDR3 length is 16 residues. V lost 1 base and J 9 bases, leaving 17 bases between the germline ends. The germline CDR1 and CDR2 sequences are SGHDT and YYEEEE. The CDR3, as DNA: TGTGCCAGCAGCTTGAGTTGGGGGGAGGGGATTTCACCCCTCCACTTT. It translates to CASSLSWGEGISPLHF.

The V and J genes are TRBV19 and TRBJ1-3; D gene unclear. The V gene's germline CDR1 is LNHDA and CDR2 SQIVND (reference sequence). CDR3 size: 14 residues. With 3 bases removed from V and 1 base from J, the gap between germline ends came to 7 bases. CDR3 nucleotides: TGTGCCAGTAGTATGAGAGGTTCTGGAAACACCATATATTTT. Its translation is CASSMRGSGNTIYF. Variable domain in full (rest from reference TRBV19 and TRBJ1-3): DGGITQSPKYLFRKEGQNVTLSCEQNLNHDAMYWYRQDPGQGLRLIYYSQIVNDFQKGDIAEGYSVSREKKESFPLTVTSAQKNPTAFYLCASSMRGSGNTIYFGEGSWLTVV.

V is TRBV25-1 and J is TRBJ1-1; a possible D gene is TRBD1 (6 bases). Germline values: CDR1 MGHDK, CDR2 SYGVNS. The V gene lost 1 base and the J gene lost 5 bases, with 14 bases spanning the gap. The CDR3 consists of 15 residues. The CDR3 here is CASSEWGGLGTEAFF. The CDR3 DNA reads as TGTGCCAGCAGTGAATGGGGGGGGCTAGGGACTGAAGCTTTCTTT. The complete variable domain, with remaining parts taken from reference TRBV25-1 and TRBJ1-1, reads EADIYQTPRYLVIGTGKKITLECSQTMGHDKMYWYQQDPGMELHLIHYSYGVNSTEKGDLSSESTVSRIRTEHFPLTLESARPSHTSQYLCASSEWGGLGTEAFFGQGTRLTVV.

The rearrangement uses TRBV7-3 and TRBJ2-1, with 8 bases identical to TRBD2. V shed 3 bases and J 5 bases; nucleotides not matched to a gene: 3. CDR3 length: 14 residues. Germline CDR1 reads SGHTA; CDR2 reads FQGTGA. As DNA, the CDR3 is TGTGCCAGCAGCTTGGGCGGGGGGAACAATGAGCAGTTCTTC. Translated: CASSLGGGNNEQFF.

The chain employs TRBV5-1 and TRBJ1-6, with D perhaps TRBD1 (5 bases). V shed 3 bases and J shed 5 bases, with 18 bases lying between them. The germline CDR1 and CDR2 sequences are SGHRS and YFSETQ. The length of the CDR3 is 17 residues. The CDR3 bases are TGCGCCAGCAGCTCAAACGGGGGTATGGTTGATAATTCACCCCTCCACTTT. This translates into CASSSNGGMVDNSPLHF.

The V gene is TRBV3-1 (or the pseudogene TRBV3-2), the J gene TRBJ1-1; tentative D call: TRBD1 (5 bases). Trimming removed 1 base at V and 0 bases at J, with 9 bases between. The CDR3 is made up of 15 amino acids. CDR1 and CDR2 from the germline V gene are LGHDT and YNNKEL (reference sequence). The chain's CDR3 is CASSQGAGLNTEAFF. The CDR3 coding sequence is TGTGCCAGCAGCCAAGGGGCGGGGCTGAACACTGAAGCTTTCTTT.

The chain recombines TRBV2 with TRBJ2-5; TRBD1 aligns across 7 bases. Germline-derived CDR1 and CDR2 are SNHLY and FYNNEI. The V gene end was trimmed by 8 bases and the J gene end by 7 bases; junction bases not matched to a gene: 4. The CDR3 is 11 residues long. The DNA for the CDR3 is TGTGCCAGCGACAGGGTGGTGACCCAGTACTTC. It encodes CASDRVVTQYF.

The chain is built from TRBV4-1 and TRBJ2-7, with D possibly being TRBD2 (5 bases). Trimming took 1 base from V and 2 from J, leaving 15 bases between them. Germline V gene data show CDR1 as MGHRA and CDR2 as YSYEKL. The CDR3 loop spans 16 amino acids. The chain's CDR3 is CASSQGPGMIPYEQYF. In DNA, the CDR3 is TGCGCCAGCAGCCAAGGCCCGGGAATGATCCCCTACGAGCAGTACTTC.

The rearrangement links TRBV5-4 to TRBJ1-3, with TRBD1 matching over 12 bases. V lost 0 bases to trimming and J lost 4 bases; unmatched junction nucleotides: 5. CDR1 SGHNT and CDR2 YYREEE come from the germline V gene (reference sequence). The CDR3 is 17 residues long. The CDR3 DNA is TGTGCCAGCAGCTTGGACCGGGACAGGGGGCTAGGAAACACCATATATTTT. Its protein is CASSLDRDRGLGNTIYF.

CDR3 sequence reads: CASSRPGQGNYGYTF. In DNA, the CDR3 is TGTGCCAGCAGTAGGCCGGGACAGGGAAACTATGGCTACACCTTC. The V gene is TRBV28, the J gene TRBJ1-2; 9 positions match TRBD1. Germline V gives CDR1 MDHEN, CDR2 SYDVKM. The CDR3 extends over 15 amino acids. V gave up 5 bases and J gave up 2 bases; unmatched junction bases: 6.

J is TRBJ1-5 and V is TRBV6-6; 9 nucleotides agree with TRBD1. Germline-derived CDR1 and CDR2 are MNHNY and SVGAGI (reference sequence). The CDR3 has 15 amino acids. The junction had 2 bases not matched to a gene; V was cut back by 4 bases and J by 1 base. The chain's CDR3 is CASSSTGGSNQPQHF. The DNA of the CDR3 is TGTGCCAGCAGTTCGACAGGGGGAAGCAATCAGCCCCAGCATTTT.

V is TRBV5-1 and J is TRBJ1-1, with no clear D. This CDR3 contains 14 residues. Trimming took 0 bases from V and 1 from J, leaving 7 bases between them. Germline V lookup: CDR1 SGHRS, CDR2 YFSETQ. The CDR3 nucleotides read TGCGCCAGCAGCTTGGAACTTTCGAACACTGAAGCTTTCTTT. As protein: CASSLELSNTEAFF.

The chain has TRBV2 and TRBJ2-7, with no clear D. Germline CDR1 is SNHLY and CDR2 is FYNNEI. V was pared by 8 bases and J by 0 bases, with 8 bases between. The CDR3 is 12 amino acids. In nucleotides, the CDR3 is TGTGCCAGCTCTCGGAGCTCCTACGAGCAGTACTTC. Its protein product is CASSRSSYEQYF.